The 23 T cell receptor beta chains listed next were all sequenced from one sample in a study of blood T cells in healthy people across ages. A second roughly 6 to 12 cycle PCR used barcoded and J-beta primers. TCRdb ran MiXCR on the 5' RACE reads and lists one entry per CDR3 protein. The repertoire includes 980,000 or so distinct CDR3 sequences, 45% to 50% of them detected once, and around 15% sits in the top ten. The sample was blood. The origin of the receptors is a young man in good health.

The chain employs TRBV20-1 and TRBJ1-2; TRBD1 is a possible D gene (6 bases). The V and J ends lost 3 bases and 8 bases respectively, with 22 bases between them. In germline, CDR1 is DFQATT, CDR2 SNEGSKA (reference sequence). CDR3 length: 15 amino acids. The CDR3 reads CSASPPTGNHWGYTF. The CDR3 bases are TGCAGTGCTAGCCCCCCGACAGGCAACCACTGGGGCTACACCTTC.

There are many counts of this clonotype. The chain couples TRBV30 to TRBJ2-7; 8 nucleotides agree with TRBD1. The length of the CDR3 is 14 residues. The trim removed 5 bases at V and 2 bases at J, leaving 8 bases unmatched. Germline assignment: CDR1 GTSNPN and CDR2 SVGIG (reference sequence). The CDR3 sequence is CAWDHGTGTYEQYF. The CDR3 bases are TGTGCCTGGGACCATGGGACAGGCACCTACGAGCAGTACTTC.

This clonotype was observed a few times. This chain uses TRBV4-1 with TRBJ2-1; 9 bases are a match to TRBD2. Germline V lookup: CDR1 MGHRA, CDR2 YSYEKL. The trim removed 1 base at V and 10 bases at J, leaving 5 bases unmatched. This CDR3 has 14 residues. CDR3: CASSQAGLAGEQFF. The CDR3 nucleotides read TGCGCCAGCAGCCAAGCGGGACTAGCTGGCGAGCAGTTCTTC.

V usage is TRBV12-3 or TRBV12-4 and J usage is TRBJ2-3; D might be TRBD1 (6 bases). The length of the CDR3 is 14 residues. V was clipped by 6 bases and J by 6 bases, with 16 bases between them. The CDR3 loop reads CASSRDNNRDTQYF. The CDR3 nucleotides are TGTGCCAGCAGCCGGGACAACAACAGGGATACGCAGTATTTT.

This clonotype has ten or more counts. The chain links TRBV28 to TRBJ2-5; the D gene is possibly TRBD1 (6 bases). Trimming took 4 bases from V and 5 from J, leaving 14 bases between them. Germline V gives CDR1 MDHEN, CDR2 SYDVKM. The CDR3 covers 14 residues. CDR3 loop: CASSSRGFKETQYF. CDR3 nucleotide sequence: TGTGCCAGCAGTTCCAGGGGCTTCAAGGAGACCCAGTACTTC.

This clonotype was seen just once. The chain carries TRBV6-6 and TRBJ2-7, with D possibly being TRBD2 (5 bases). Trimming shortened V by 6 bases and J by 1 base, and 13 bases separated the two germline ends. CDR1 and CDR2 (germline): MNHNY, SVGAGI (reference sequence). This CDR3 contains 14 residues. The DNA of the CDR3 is TGTGCCAGCAGGCCAATTGACTATTCCTACGAGCAGTACTTC. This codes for CASRPIDYSYEQYF.

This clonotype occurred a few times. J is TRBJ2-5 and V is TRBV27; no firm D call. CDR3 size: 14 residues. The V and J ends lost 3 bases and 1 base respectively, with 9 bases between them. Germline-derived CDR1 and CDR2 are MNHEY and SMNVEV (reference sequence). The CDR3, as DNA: TGTGCCAGCAGTTTTGTAGACACCCAAGAGACCCAGTACTTC. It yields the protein CASSFVDTQETQYF.

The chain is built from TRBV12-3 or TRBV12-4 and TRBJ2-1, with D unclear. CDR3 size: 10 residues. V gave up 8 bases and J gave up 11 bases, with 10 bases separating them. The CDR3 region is CASGQLQQFF. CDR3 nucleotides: TGTGCCAGCGGCCAGCTGCAGCAGTTCTTC.

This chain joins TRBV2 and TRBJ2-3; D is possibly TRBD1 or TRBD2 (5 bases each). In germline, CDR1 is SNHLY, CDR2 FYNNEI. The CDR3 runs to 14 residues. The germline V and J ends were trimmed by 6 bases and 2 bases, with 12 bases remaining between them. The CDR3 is CASRGDSLTDTQYF. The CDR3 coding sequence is TGTGCCAGCAGGGGGGATAGTCTCACAGATACGCAGTATTTT.

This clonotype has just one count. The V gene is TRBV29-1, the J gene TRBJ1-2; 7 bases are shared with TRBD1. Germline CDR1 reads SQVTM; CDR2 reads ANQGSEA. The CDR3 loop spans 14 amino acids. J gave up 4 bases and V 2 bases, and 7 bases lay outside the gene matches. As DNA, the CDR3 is TGCAGCGTTGAAAGGTCCCGGACAGGCTATGGCTACACCTTC. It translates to CSVERSRTGYGYTF. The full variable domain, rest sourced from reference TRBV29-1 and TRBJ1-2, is SAVISQKPSRDICQRGTSLTIQCQVDSQVTMMFWYRQQPGQSLTLIATANQGSEATYESGFVIDKFPISRPNLTFSTLTVSNMSPEDSSIYLCSVERSRTGYGYTFGSGTRLTVV.

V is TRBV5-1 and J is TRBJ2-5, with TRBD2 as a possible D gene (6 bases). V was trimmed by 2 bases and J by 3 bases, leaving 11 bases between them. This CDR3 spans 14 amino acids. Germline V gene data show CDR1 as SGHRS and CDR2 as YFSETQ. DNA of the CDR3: TGCGCCAGCAGCTTATGGGACTCAAAAGAGACCCAGTACTTC. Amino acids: CASSLWDSKETQYF.

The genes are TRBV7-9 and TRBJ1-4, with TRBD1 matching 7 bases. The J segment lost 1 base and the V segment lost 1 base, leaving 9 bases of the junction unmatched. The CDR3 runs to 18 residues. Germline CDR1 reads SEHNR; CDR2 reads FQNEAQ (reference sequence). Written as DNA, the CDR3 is TGTGCCAGCAGCTTAGGGCAACAGGGGATCGTAACTAATGAAAAACTGTTTTTT. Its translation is CASSLGQQGIVTNEKLFF.

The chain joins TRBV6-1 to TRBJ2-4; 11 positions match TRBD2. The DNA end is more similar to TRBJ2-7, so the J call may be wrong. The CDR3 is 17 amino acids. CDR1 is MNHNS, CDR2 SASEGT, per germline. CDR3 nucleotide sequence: TGTGCCAGCAGCCTTCTCTCTAGCGGGGGGCCTACCTACGAGCAGTACTTC. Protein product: CASSLLSSGGPTYEQYF.

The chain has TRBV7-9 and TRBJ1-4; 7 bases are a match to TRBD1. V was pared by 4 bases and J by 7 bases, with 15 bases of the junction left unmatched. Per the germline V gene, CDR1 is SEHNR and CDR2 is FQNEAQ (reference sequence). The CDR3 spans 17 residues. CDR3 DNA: TGTGCCAGCAGCTCAGCGGCAGGGGGGTTAGTCGGTGAAAAACTGTTTTTT. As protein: CASSSAAGGLVGEKLFF.

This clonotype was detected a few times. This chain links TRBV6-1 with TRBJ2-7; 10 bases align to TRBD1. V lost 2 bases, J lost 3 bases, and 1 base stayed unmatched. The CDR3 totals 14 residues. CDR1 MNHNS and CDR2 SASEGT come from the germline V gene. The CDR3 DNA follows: TGTGCCAGCAGTGAATGGACAGGGGGCTACGAGCAGTACTTC. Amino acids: CASSEWTGGYEQYF.

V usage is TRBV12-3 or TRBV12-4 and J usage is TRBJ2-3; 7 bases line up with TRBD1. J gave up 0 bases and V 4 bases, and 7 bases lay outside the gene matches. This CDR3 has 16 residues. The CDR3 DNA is TGTGCCAGCAGTTACTCTGGGACAGCGAGCACAGATACGCAGTATTTT. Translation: CASSYSGTASTDTQYF.

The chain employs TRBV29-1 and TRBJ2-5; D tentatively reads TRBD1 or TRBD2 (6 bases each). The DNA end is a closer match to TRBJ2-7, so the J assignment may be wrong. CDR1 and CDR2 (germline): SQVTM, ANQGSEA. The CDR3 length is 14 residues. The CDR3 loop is CSVGGAGETYEQYF. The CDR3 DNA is TGCAGCGTCGGCGGGGCAGGGGAGACCTACGAGCAGTACTTC.

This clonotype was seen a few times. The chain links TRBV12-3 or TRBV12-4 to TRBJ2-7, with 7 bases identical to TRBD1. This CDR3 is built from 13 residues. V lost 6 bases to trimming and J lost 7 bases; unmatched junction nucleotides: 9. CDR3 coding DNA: TGTGCCAGCAGACTGGGACAGCCCCTAGAGCAGTACTTC. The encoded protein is CASRLGQPLEQYF.

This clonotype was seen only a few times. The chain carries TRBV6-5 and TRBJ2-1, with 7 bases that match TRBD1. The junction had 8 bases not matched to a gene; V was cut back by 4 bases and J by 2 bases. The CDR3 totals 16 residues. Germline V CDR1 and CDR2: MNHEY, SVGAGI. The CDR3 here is CASSSHDRAPYNEQFF. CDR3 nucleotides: TGTGCCAGCAGTTCCCACGACAGGGCCCCCTACAATGAGCAGTTCTTC.

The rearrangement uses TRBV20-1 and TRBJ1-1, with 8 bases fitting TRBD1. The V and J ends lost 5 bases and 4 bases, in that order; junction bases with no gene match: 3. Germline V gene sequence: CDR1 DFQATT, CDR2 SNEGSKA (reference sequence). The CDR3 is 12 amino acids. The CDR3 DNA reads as TGCAGTGCTGGAACAGGGGGCACTGAAGCTTTCTTT. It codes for CSAGTGGTEAFF.

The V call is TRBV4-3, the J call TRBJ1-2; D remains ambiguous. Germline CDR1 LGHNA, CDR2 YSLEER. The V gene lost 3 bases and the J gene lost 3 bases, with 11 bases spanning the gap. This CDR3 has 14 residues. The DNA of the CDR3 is TGCGCCAGCAGCCAGGCGCGGACGGACTATGGCTACACCTTC. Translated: CASSQARTDYGYTF.

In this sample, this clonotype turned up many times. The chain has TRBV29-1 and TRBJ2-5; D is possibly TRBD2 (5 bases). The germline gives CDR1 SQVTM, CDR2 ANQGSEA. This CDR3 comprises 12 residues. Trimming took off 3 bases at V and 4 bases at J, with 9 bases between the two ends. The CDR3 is CSVERGSETQYF. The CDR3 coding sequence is TGCAGCGTTGAGCGAGGGTCAGAGACCCAGTACTTC.

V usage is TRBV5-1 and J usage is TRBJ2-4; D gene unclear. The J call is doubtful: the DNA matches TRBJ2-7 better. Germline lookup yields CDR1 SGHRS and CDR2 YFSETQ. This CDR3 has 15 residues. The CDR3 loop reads CASSLGADISYEQYF. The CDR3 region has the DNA TGCGCCAGCAGCTTGGGGGCGGATATCTCCTACGAGCAGTACTTC.